This T cell receptor beta chain was found in a study of cytomegalovirus exposure and HLA in healthy donors. PCR employed 60 Vbeta and 13 Jbeta primers. Sequenced by immunoSEQ multiplex PCR; TCRdb stores in-frame clones only, minus some. The table records some 91,000 clones, around four fifths of them present only once. Note on this clone: Its antigen is undetermined.

The V gene's germline CDR1 is MNHEY and CDR2 SVGAGI. Trimming removed 0 bases from V and 6 bases from J, with 13 bases in between. The CDR3 spans 15 residues. The study's findings and limits: Association of a missense DCLRE1C variant with TCR beta V- and J-gene trimming was reported in a later analysis.

Sequencing used PBMCs. The chain links TRBV6-5 to TRBJ2-3; tentative D call: TRBD1 (5 bases). The sequence derives from a man in his forties in good health and CMV-seropositive. The CDR3 spells CASSYSRLGADTQYF. The CDR3 DNA reads as TGTGCCAGCAGTTACTCTCGCCTAGGGGCGGATACGCAGTATTTT.